This entry lists 10 T cell receptor beta chains sequenced from one sample in a study of T cell responses to AZD1222 COVID-19 vaccine (dated by TCRdb to the early 2020s). Receptors were amplified or captured by the immunoSEQ multiplex PCR assay. Imported from immuneACCESS, the table was reduced by TCRdb to in-frame sequences with V and J called. These copies leave out some clones; in studies compared against another copy, an unresolved V gene accounts for under half, and the cause of the remainder is not known. This sample holds more than 250,000 clones; over 90% were observed only once. The biggest ten clones account for around 0.5% of the sample. Taken with the paper, the label for time point translates to: baseline before first vaccination. This material consisted of peripheral blood, taken on day 0 of AZD1222 vaccination. Source of these receptors: an adult in good health.

The CDR3 here is CASSLNAGGVGETQYF. The DNA of the CDR3 is TGTGCCAGCAGCTTAAATGCGGGAGGGGTAGGAGAGACCCAGTACTTC. V gene TRBV11-2 combines with J gene TRBJ2-5; TRBD2 matches at 9 bases. The CDR3 is 16 amino acids. The germline V gene encodes CDR1 SGHAT and CDR2 FQNNGV. After removal of 2 bases from V and 4 bases from J, the junction contained 8 bases not matched to a gene.

The gene calls are TRBV5-1 and TRBJ2-3; D unresolved. With 3 bases removed from V and 3 bases from J, the gap between germline ends came to 11 bases. This CDR3 is 14 amino acids long. Per the germline V gene, CDR1 is SGHRS and CDR2 is YFSETQ. The CDR3 sequence: CASSSGPPTDTQYF. Written as DNA, the CDR3 is TGCGCCAGCAGCTCCGGACCACCGACAGATACGCAGTATTTT.

This chain joins TRBV9 and TRBJ1-2; D gene unclear. The CDR3 length is 13 residues. Trimming removed 2 bases from V and 2 bases from J, with 7 bases in between. Germline assignment: CDR1 SGDLS and CDR2 YYNGEE. CDR3: CASSVHENYGYTF. The CDR3 DNA reads as TGTGCCAGCAGCGTTCACGAAAACTATGGCTACACCTTC.

The CDR3 nucleotides read TGTGCCCTAGCGACAGGGGATAGCTATGGCTACACCTTC. It is translated as CALATGDSYGYTF. The genes are TRBV10-3 and TRBJ1-2, with TRBD1 matching over 8 bases. CDR3 length equals 13 residues. Losses at the gene ends were 11 bases for V and 4 bases for J; bases not matched to a gene: 9. Germline CDR1 ENHRY, CDR2 SYGVKD.

The chain has TRBV4-1 and TRBJ2-2; TRBD2 matches 9 bases. The germline CDR1 and CDR2 sequences are MGHRA and YSYEKL. V lost 4 bases, J lost 1 base, and 7 bases stayed unmatched. The CDR3 loop spans 17 amino acids. CDR3 sequence (DNA): TGCGCCAGCAGCCCTAGCCTAGCGGGGCTGAACACCGGGGAGCTGTTTTTT. Translation: CASSPSLAGLNTGELFF.

The chain joins TRBV2 to TRBJ2-2; D ambiguous. V lost 7 bases to trimming and J lost 3 bases, with 9 bases between them. CDR3 length equals 13 residues. Germline CDR1 is SNHLY and CDR2 is FYNNEI. CDR3 nucleotide sequence: TGTGCCAGCACAATCGGGTACACCGGGGAGCTGTTTTTT. It yields the protein CASTIGYTGELFF.

The chain is built from TRBV18 and TRBJ2-4; 9 bases line up with TRBD1. The CDR3 totals 15 residues. V lost 4 bases and J lost 2; bases outside the gene matches: 3. Germline V gene lookup returns CDR1 KGHSH and CDR2 LQKENI. The CDR3 nucleotides read TGTGCCAGCTCACGGGACAGGGTAACCAAAAACATTCAGTACTTC. It specifies CASSRDRVTKNIQYF.

The rearrangement joins TRBV27 to TRBJ1-5; D may be TRBD1 (5 bases). The V gene's germline CDR1 is MNHEY and CDR2 SMNVEV (reference sequence). The V gene lost 7 bases and the J gene lost 0 bases, with 16 bases spanning the gap. The CDR3 is made up of 16 amino acids. CDR3 DNA: TGTGCCAGCAAACGGGGTTGGGACTCTAGCAATCAGCCCCAGCATTTT. Its protein is CASKRGWDSSNQPQHF.

This chain joins TRBV6-5 and TRBJ2-7; TRBD2 matches 11 bases. The CDR3 sequence is 15 residues long. V lost 0 bases to trimming and J lost 4 bases; unmatched junction nucleotides: 2. From germline, CDR1 is MNHEY and CDR2 SVGAGI. Here the CDR3 reads CASSYSLAGGYEQYF. The DNA of the CDR3 is TGTGCCAGCAGTTACTCTTTAGCGGGGGGGTACGAGCAGTACTTC.

In nucleotides, the CDR3 is TGTGCCAGCACTATAACTGGGGGGCGGTTTGTCACTGAAGCTTTCTTT. Translated: CASTITGGRFVTEAFF. V and J are TRBV2 and TRBJ1-1; perhaps TRBD1 as D (6 bases). The V gene's germline CDR1 is SNHLY and CDR2 FYNNEI. The V gene lost 7 bases and the J gene lost 4 bases, with 22 bases spanning the gap. The CDR3 has 16 residues.